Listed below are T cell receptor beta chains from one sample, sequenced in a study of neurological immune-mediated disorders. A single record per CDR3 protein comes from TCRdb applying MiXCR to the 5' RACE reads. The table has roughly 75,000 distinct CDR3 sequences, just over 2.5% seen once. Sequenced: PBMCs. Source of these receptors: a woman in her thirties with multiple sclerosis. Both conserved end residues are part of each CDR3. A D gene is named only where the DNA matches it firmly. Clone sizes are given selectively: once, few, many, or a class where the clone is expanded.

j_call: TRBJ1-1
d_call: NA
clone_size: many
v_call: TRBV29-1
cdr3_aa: CSVEDLGDTEAFF
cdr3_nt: TGCAGCGTTGAAGATCTGGGGGACACTGAAGCTTTCTTT

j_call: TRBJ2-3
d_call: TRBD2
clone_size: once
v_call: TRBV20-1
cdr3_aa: CSASSGTKADTQYF
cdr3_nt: TGCAGTGCTAGTAGCGGGACGAAAGCAGATACGCAGTATTTT

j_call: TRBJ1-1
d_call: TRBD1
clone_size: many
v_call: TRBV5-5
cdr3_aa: CASSLGGQGGSAFF
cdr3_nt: TGTGCCAGCAGCTTGGGGGGACAGGGGGGGTCAGCTTTCTTT

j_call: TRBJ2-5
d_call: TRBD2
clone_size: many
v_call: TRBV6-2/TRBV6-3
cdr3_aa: CASSAASGAETQYF
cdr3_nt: TGTGCCAGCAGTGCCGCTAGCGGGGCGGAGACCCAGTACTTC

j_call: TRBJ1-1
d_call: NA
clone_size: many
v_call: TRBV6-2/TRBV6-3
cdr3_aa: CASSYGSTVEMNTEAFF
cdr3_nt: TGTGCCAGCAGTTACGGTTCGACAGTAGAAATGAACACTGAAGCTTTCTTT

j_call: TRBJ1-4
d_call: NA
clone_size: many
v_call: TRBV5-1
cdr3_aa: CASTGVGGKLFF
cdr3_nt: TGCGCCAGCACCGGGGTCGGGGGAAAACTGTTTTTT

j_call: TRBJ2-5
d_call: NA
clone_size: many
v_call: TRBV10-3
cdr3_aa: CAISESSTVETQYF
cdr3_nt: TGTGCCATCAGTGAATCTTCGACCGTGGAGACCCAGTACTTC

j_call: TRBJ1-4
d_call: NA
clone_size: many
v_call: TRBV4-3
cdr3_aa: CASSQEAGQPNEKLFF
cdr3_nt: TGCGCCAGCAGCCAAGAAGCCGGACAGCCTAATGAAAAACTGTTTTTT

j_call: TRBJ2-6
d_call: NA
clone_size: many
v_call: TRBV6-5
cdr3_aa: CASRYTGAGANVLTF
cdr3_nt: TGTGCCAGCAGATATACAGGAGCTGGGGCCAACGTCCTGACTTTC

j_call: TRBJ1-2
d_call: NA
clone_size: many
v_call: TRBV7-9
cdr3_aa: CASTLGAAEGYTF
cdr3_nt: TGTGCCAGCACCCTGGGGGCCGCGGAGGGCTACACCTTC

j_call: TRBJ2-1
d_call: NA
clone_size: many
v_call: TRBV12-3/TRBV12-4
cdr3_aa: CASTQIGEGGVEQFF
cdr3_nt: TGTGCCAGCACCCAAATAGGAGAGGGGGGAGTTGAGCAGTTCTTC

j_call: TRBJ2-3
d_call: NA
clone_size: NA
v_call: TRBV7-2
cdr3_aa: CASSLGTRGGDTQYF
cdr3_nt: TGTGCCAGCAGCCTAGGGACTCGAGGGGGGGATACGCAGTATTTT

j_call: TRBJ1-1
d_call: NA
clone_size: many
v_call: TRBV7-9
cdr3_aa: CASSLDPESEAFF
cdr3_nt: TGTGCCAGCAGCTTAGACCCAGAGTCTGAAGCTTTCTTT

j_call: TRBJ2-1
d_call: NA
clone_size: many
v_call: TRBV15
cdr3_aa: CATSRGTAYNEQFF
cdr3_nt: TGTGCCACCAGCAGAGGAACTGCCTACAATGAGCAGTTCTTC

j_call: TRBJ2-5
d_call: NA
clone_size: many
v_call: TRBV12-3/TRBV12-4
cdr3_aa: CASSLFVEGKRYF
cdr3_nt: TGTGCCAGCAGTTTGTTTGTGGAAGGGAAGAGGTACTTC

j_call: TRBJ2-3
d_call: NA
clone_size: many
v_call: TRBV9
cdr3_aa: CASSVGPFDTQYF
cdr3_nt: TGTGCCAGCAGCGTAGGCCCGTTTGATACGCAGTATTTT

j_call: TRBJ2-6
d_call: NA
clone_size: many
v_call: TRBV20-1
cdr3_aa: CSAPRSGSGANVLTF
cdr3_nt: TGCAGTGCCCCTAGGTCCGGGTCTGGGGCCAACGTCCTGACTTTC

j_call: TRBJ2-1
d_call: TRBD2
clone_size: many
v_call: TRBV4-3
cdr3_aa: CASSQEMAGTSVPNEQFF
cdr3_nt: TGCGCCAGCAGCCAAGAAATGGCGGGGACTAGCGTCCCCAATGAGCAGTTCTTC

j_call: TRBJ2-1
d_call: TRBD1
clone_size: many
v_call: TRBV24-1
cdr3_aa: CATSDSDPGQGYNEQFF
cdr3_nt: TGTGCCACCAGTGATTCTGATCCGGGACAGGGCTACAATGAGCAGTTCTTC

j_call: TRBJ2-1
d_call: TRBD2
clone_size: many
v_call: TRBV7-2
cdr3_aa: CASSLAGLASYNEQFF
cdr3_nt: TGTGCCAGCAGCTTGGCGGGACTAGCGAGTTACAATGAGCAGTTCTTC

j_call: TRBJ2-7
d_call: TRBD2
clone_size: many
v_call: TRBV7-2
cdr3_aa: CASSLDFFPSGSRYEQYF
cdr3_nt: TGTGCCAGCAGCTTAGATTTTTTTCCTAGCGGGAGTAGATACGAGCAGTACTTC

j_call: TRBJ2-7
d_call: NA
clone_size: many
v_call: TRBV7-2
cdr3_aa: CASSLAGSSEQYF
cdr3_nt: TGTGCCAGCAGCCTGGCGGGATCTAGCGAGCAGTACTTC

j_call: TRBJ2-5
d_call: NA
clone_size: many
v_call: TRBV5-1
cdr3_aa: CASSLRPVGGETQYF
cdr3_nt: TGCGCCAGCAGCTTGCGACCTGTCGGGGGAGAGACCCAGTACTTC

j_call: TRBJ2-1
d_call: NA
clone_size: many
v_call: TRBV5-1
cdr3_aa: CASSLTDWNEQFF
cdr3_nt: TGCGCCAGCAGTTTGACTGATTGGAATGAGCAGTTCTTC

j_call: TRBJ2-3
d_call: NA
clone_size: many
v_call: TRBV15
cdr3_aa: CATTPTTVPDTDTQYF
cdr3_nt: TGTGCCACCACCCCTACGACAGTTCCCGACACAGATACGCAGTATTTT

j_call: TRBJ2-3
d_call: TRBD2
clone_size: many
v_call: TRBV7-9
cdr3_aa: CASSPTLAGRTDTQYF
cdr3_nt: TGTGCCAGCAGCCCCACGCTAGCGGGCCGCACAGATACGCAGTATTTT

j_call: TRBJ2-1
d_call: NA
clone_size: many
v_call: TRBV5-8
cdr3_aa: CASSRSRTTYNEQFF
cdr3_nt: TGTGCCAGCAGCCGGTCGCGGACTACTTACAATGAGCAGTTCTTC

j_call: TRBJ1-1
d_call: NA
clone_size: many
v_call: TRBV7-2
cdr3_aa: CASSPQPGSNTEAFF
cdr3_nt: TGTGCCAGCAGCCCCCAGCCTGGGTCGAACACTGAAGCTTTCTTT

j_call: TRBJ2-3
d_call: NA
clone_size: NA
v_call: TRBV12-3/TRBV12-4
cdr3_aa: CAISVDSTDTQYF
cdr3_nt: TGTGCCATCTCGGTGGACTCCACAGATACGCAGTATTTT